This T cell receptor (beta chain) was found in a study of T cells after yellow fever vaccination. The CDR3 has 15 residues. Germline V gene lookup returns CDR1 SGHRS and CDR2 YFSETQ. Deletions cut 4 bases from V and 5 bases from J, with 18 bases between. This clonotype was observed a handful of times. The antigen is unknown. Whole-study results and caveats: Faster peaking, at day 5 versus 15, marked a secondary response that was weaker.

The study made its TCR cDNA through 5'RACE template switching. That step introduced a universal primer site along with UMIs. TCRdb fed the 5' RACE reads into MiXCR, producing one record per CDR3 protein. Here the sample spans 250,000 to 400,000 distinct CDR3 sequences, roughly 4% being singletons. This receptor was identified in a man between 18 and 29 years old who received the YFV17D yellow fever vaccine. This specimen consisted of PBMCs, obtained 5 days after the yellow fever booster vaccination. V is TRBV5-1 and J is TRBJ2-5; D might be TRBD2 (5 bases). The CDR3 is CASSIGSASGETQYF. Here the CDR3 DNA reads TGCGCCAGCAGCATCGGGTCCGCGTCGGGGGAGACCCAGTACTTC.